A selection of T cell receptor beta chains follows, all from one sample in a study of blood T cell repertoires in COVID-19. Here immunoSEQ multiplex PCR was the method, and the copy in TCRdb shows in-frame clones only, minus some. The table lists 100,000 to 130,000 clones, around four fifths of them singletons, with around 4.5% in the top ten. Material for sequencing was peripheral blood. All receptors come from a man between 65 and 85 years old with acute or convalescent COVID-19. The CDR3 runs from the conserved cysteine through the conserved F or W.

CASSAPGGSHYGYTF | 15 | TRBV14
CASRPRGRDTEAFF | 14 | TRBV6-5
CASSLGTPGELFF | 13 | TRBV12-3/TRBV12-4
CASSVGGGWDNEQFF | 15 | TRBV19
CASSPGRGYGYTF | 13 | TRBV27
CASSPTGETLYEKLFF | 16 | TRBV5-1
CASSLGGTGVPYEQYF | 16 | TRBV5-1
CSVEERSRRNEQFF | 14 | TRBV29-1
CASSQEAEKLFF | 12 | TRBV3-1/TRBV3-2
CASSLLLAGNVNTEAFF | 17 | TRBV5-5